The text below deals with one T cell receptor beta chain. Resections took place in Japan or China from about 2013 to 2018. The CDR3 is 15 amino acids. Germline V gene lookup returns CDR1 SGHNT and CDR2 YYREEE (reference sequence). V lost 5 bases, J lost 1 base, and 4 bases stayed unmatched. These data originate in a study of immune evolution from preneoplasia to lung adenocarcinoma. Profiling relied on immunoSEQ multiplex PCR, and the TCRdb table lists in-frame clones only, not all of them. Of 6,000 or so clones detected, roughly 75% appear once; the ten largest clones hold about 9.8%. Sequencing input: FFPE lung adenocarcinoma in situ tissue. This TCR came from a donor at least 70 years old with lung adenocarcinoma. V usage is TRBV5-4 and J usage is TRBJ2-2, with 8 bases aligning to TRBD2. The CDR3 loop is CASSRGGRNTGELFF. The CDR3 DNA sequence: TGTGCCAGCAGTCGGGGGGGCCGGAACACCGGGGAGCTGTTTTTT.